This T cell receptor (beta chain) originates from a study of monozygotic twins with inflammatory bowel disease (dated by TCRdb to between 2017 and 2020). The study in broad terms: The complete study included about 30 monozygotic twin pairs: 19 IBD-discordant Danish pairs and nine German pairs, of which four were IBD-concordant and five were IBD-discordant. Within discordant pairs, disease-associated traits were sought mainly by comparing IBD patients with their genetically identical healthy co-twins. Each individual had, on average, about 151 000 unique TCRalpha sequences and 181 000 unique TCRbeta sequences available for analysis. Here is what the overall study found, with its caveats: IBD patients had lower TCRbeta repertoire diversity, measured by the inverse Simpson index, than their healthy co-twins. The results gave no support for a single strong signal or clonotype linked to IBD. IBD patients shared fewer clonotypes with other individuals than healthy twins did, most markedly in patients showing signs of disease activity. The analysis was unable to tell apart different T cell subtypes. No difference in repertoire similarity was observed between concordant and discordant twins, possibly owing to limited statistical power. Background noise and inter-individual variability may have been introduced into the repertoires by the differing immunosuppressive treatments among patients.

With regard to this clonotype: Which antigen it targets is not known.

From each donor, a roughly 2.5 ml peripheral blood sample was collected into PAXgene tubes and stored at -80 degrees C. Without any T cell sorting, total RNA was extracted from whole blood using the PAXgene blood miRNA kit on an automated QIAcube. Deep TCRalpha and TCRbeta repertoire profiling with unique molecular barcoding was performed on peripheral blood of monozygotic twin pairs concordant or discordant for inflammatory bowel disease. Smoking habits were recorded for all twin pairs, and each individual was classified as a current, former or never smoker. The library was obtained by 5' RACE. For each TCR library, around 3,500 ng of total RNA was used. cDNA was synthesized with SMARTScribe reverse transcriptase in eight separate reactions per sample. During cDNA synthesis, template switching was used to introduce unique molecular identifiers that contained a 6-nucleotide sample barcode. TCRalpha and TCRbeta cDNA was amplified in two nested PCRs of about 17 and 10 cycles, and bead purification was carried out after each PCR. Before amplification, the cDNA was treated with uracil DNA-glycosylase and purified using the QIAquick PCR purification kit. The second PCR added Illumina TruSeq-compatible adapters along with sample-specific barcodes. Library quality and concentration were checked on TapeStation and Qubit, and libraries were pooled at roughly 5 ng each. Pooled libraries were sequenced on an Illumina HiSeq2500 single-index Rapid Run with 2 x 100 bp reads and custom sequencing primers. For the original study's pipeline: PCR and sequencing errors were corrected by UMI-based consensus assembly using MiGEC version 1.2.6. MiXCR version 2.1.1 handled V(D)J alignment, clonotype assembly and CDR3 extraction. Gene usage, clonotype sharing and MAIT/NKT TCR abundance were normalised by analysing the top 1000, 10 000 and 20 000 clonotypes per sample. Diversity was computed as the inverse Simpson index with the vegan R package after downsampling to 27 000 UMIs. Paired Mann-Whitney U tests on discordant twin pairs were used, with Benjamini-Hochberg multiple-testing correction. TCRdb reprocessed the reads; each CDR3 protein sequence makes one entry, and DNA is unavailable. Clone size and V and J calls follow TCRdb, not the original study. The table for this sample shows some 210,000 distinct CDR3 sequences. The ten biggest clones cover 1.5% to 2% of the sample.

As encoded in the germline V gene, CDR1 is SQVTM while CDR2 is ANQGSEA. From the cysteine up to the phenylalanine, the CDR3 has a length of 12 residues. The record lacks a DNA sequence. This receptor was obtained from a human donor with ulcerative colitis or Crohn's disease, or a healthy co-twin of an affected twin (not recorded which). The sequenced sample was blood. The V and J segments used are TRBV29-1 and TRBJ1-1. The CDR3 is CSVEEGRAEAFF.